The 14 T cell receptor beta chains listed next were all sequenced from one sample in a study of blood T cell repertoires in COVID-19. The method was immunoSEQ multiplex PCR; TCRdb's version includes in-frame clones alone and lacks a portion of them. The data show some 69,000 clones, 65% to 85% seen once. What was sequenced was peripheral blood. All receptors derive from a woman aged 55-69 years with acute or convalescent COVID-19.

This rearrangement joins TRBV6-6 to TRBJ2-7; possible D gene TRBD2, 6 bases. CDR3 length equals 14 residues. Looked up from germline, CDR1 is MNHNY and CDR2 is SVGAGI (reference sequence). V lost 5 bases and J 1 base, leaving 12 bases between the germline ends. CDR3 amino acids: CASSPPGGSYEQYF. Written as DNA, the CDR3 is TGTGCCAGCAGTCCACCCGGGGGTTCCTACGAGCAGTACTTC.

This clone appeared once. Here the CDR3 DNA reads TGCGCCAGCAGCTCCCAAGCGGGGGCTGGGGCCAACGTCCTGACTTTC. Protein: CASSSQAGAGANVLTF. This rearrangement joins TRBV5-1 to TRBJ2-6, with 8 bases lining up with TRBD2. After removal of 3 bases from V and 2 bases from J, the junction contained 4 bases not matched to a gene. The CDR3 spans 16 residues. Germline loops: CDR1 SGHRS, CDR2 YFSETQ.

The CDR3 is CASSTRGQYSNQPQHF. The CDR3 DNA reads TGTGCCAGTAGCACAAGGGGACAGTATAGCAATCAGCCCCAGCATTTT. The rearrangement links TRBV19 to TRBJ1-5, with TRBD1 matching over 7 bases. The trim removed 6 bases at V and 0 bases at J, leaving 8 bases unmatched. Germline assignment: CDR1 LNHDA and CDR2 SQIVND (reference sequence). The CDR3 has 16 amino acids.

The J gene is TRBJ1-1, the V gene TRBV5-1, with D tentatively TRBD1 (5 bases). Per the germline V gene, CDR1 is SGHRS and CDR2 is YFSETQ. There are 14 residues in the CDR3. Trimming stripped 0 bases from V and 4 bases from J, with 10 bases between. Written as DNA, the CDR3 is TGCGCCAGCAGCTTGGCAAGGGGTGCCACTGAAGCTTTCTTT. Its translation: CASSLARGATEAFF.

Points on this clone: The sample has other DNA sequences that encode this CDR3 too. This chain joins TRBV10-2 and TRBJ1-2, with 7 bases aligning to TRBD1. The CDR3 has 13 residues. After removal of 4 bases from V and 5 bases from J, the junction contained 4 bases not matched to a gene. CDR1 and CDR2 (germline): WSHSY, SAAADI. CDR3 in amino acids: CASSGTGDYGYTF. The CDR3 DNA follows: TGCGCCAGCAGTGGGACAGGTGATTATGGCTACACCTTC.

This chain's CDR3 is CASSPGQTYSNQPQHF. The CDR3 DNA reads TGTGCCAGCAGCCCCGGACAGACTTATAGCAATCAGCCCCAGCATTTT. The chain has TRBV6-6 and TRBJ1-5, with D tentatively TRBD1 (6 bases). The CDR3 length is 16 residues. Germline V lookup: CDR1 MNHNY, CDR2 SVGAGI (reference sequence). Trimming removed 6 bases at V and 0 bases at J, with 15 bases between.

DNA for the CDR3: TGTGCCTGGGGACAGGTGGGTATCGGGCCCCAGCATTTT. It is translated as CAWGQVGIGPQHF. The chain recombines TRBV30 with TRBJ1-5; 7 bases are a match to TRBD1. The CDR3 is 13 amino acids. The germline V gene encodes CDR1 GTSNPN and CDR2 SVGIG (reference sequence). J gave up 9 bases and V 5 bases, and 10 bases lay outside the gene matches. The full variable domain, with the rest looked up from reference TRBV30 and TRBJ1-5, is SQTIHQWPATLVQPVGSPLSLECTVEGTSNPNLYWYRQAAGRGLQLLFYSVGIGQISSEVPQNLSASRPQDRQFILSSKKLLLSDSGFYLCAWGQVGIGPQHFGDGTRLSIL.

The rearrangement joins TRBV6-1 to TRBJ1-2, with a possible D match to TRBD1 (5 bases). V was pared by 0 bases and J by 0 bases, with 8 bases between. Germline assignment: CDR1 MNHNS and CDR2 SASEGT. The CDR3 length is 15 residues. The CDR3 DNA is TGTGCCAGCAGTGAAGCGGGGCAACCTAACTATGGCTACACCTTC. This gives the protein CASSEAGQPNYGYTF.

For the CDR3, the DNA is TGTGCCAGCAGCCAAAGGGGCCGTCAGGACAACAGCTACGAGCAGTACTTC. Translating it yields CASSQRGRQDNSYEQYF. The chain recombines TRBV16 with TRBJ2-7; TRBD1 is a possible D gene (5 bases). The CDR3 contains 17 residues. CDR1 is KGHSY and CDR2 is FQNENV in the germline V gene. With 2 bases removed from V and 3 bases from J, the gap between germline ends came to 20 bases.

This chain uses TRBV5-5 with TRBJ2-7; a possible D gene is TRBD2 (6 bases). CDR1 SGHKS and CDR2 YYEKEE come from the germline V gene (reference sequence). V was clipped by 4 bases and J by 5 bases, with 22 bases between them. The CDR3 extends over 16 amino acids. CDR3 DNA: TGTGCCAGCAGCCCTCCGGGGAATAGCGGCCTCAACGAGCAGTACTTC. Its translation is CASSPPGNSGLNEQYF.

The chain combines TRBV7-3 with TRBJ2-1, with 9 bases matching TRBD2. Germline CDR1 and CDR2: SGHTA and FQGTGA. This CDR3 comprises 15 residues. Germline trimming cut 2 bases from V and 6 bases from J; bases unmatched to any gene: 5. CDR3 coding DNA: TGTGCCAGCAGCTTAGCACTAGCGGGCGCCAATGAGCAGTTCTTC. It specifies CASSLALAGANEQFF.

The J gene is TRBJ2-1, the V gene TRBV9; 12 bases map to TRBD2. The CDR3 totals 16 residues. Losses at the gene ends were 0 bases for V and 3 bases for J; bases not matched to a gene: 1. The germline CDR1 and CDR2 sequences are SGDLS and YYNGEE. DNA for the CDR3: TGTGCCAGCAGCGTAGGGACTAGCGGGATCTACAATGAGCAGTTCTTC. This translates into CASSVGTSGIYNEQFF. The variable domain in full, with the rest retrieved from reference TRBV9 and TRBJ2-1, is DSGVTQTPKHLITATGQRVTLRCSPRSGDLSVYWYQQSLDQGLQFLIQYYNGEERAKGNILERFSAQQFPDLHSELNLSSLELGDSALYFCASSVGTSGIYNEQFFGPGTRLTVL.

V usage is TRBV7-8 and J usage is TRBJ1-4; unclear D gene. Germline values: CDR1 SGHVS, CDR2 FQNEAQ. The CDR3 runs to 14 residues. Trimming took off 5 bases at V and 2 bases at J, with 9 bases between the two ends. The CDR3, as DNA: TGTGCCAGCAGCCCCCACCGGACTAATGAAAAACTGTTTTTT. The encoded protein is CASSPHRTNEKLFF.

This chain connects TRBV5-4 to TRBJ2-5; 7 bases agree with TRBD1. Per the germline V gene, CDR1 is SGHNT and CDR2 is YYREEE (reference sequence). This CDR3 has 14 residues. Unmatched junction bases numbered 4, after V lost 5 bases and J lost 0 bases. The CDR3 DNA sequence: TGTGCCAGCAGACGCGGACAGGACCAAGAGACCCAGTACTTC. Residues: CASRRGQDQETQYF.